This T cell receptor beta chain was recovered during a study of response to subunit inactivated influenza vaccine. This clonotype appeared many times. CDR1 and CDR2 from the germline V gene are LGHNA and YNFKEQ. V lost 5 bases and J lost 5; bases outside the gene matches: 8. This CDR3 region has 16 residues. TCRdb called the RT-PCR reads again in MiXCR, with one record for every CDR3 protein. The data hold 590,000 or so distinct CDR3 sequences, with 13% to 15% observed a single time. The rearrangement uses TRBV4-2 and TRBJ2-2; 10 bases are a match to TRBD1. The source was PBMCs from blood, collected 14 to 15 days before vaccination. This clonotype originated in a man aged 50 or older who received an inactivated influenza vaccine. The CDR3 nucleotides read TGTGCCAGCAGCGCCCCTTGGACAGGGGGGACCGGGGAGCTGTTTTTT. It is translated as CASSAPWTGGTGELFF.